One sample yielded the 9 T cell receptor beta chains listed below, sequenced in a study of CD8 T cells in ankylosing spondylitis. These TCRs are of unknown antigen specificity. Broader study findings: Ankylosing spondylitis blood appeared to carry a characteristic TCR beta motif of roughly eight highly homologous variants.

MiXCR, run by TCRdb on the 5' RACE reads, gives a single entry per CDR3 protein. The top ten hold around 7% of the sample, which has approximately 550,000 distinct CDR3 sequences, 9.5% to 15% seen once. Input material: blood, either unsorted or a sorted T cell fraction (not recorded which). All receptors derive from a male donor with ankylosing spondylitis.

This chain uses TRBV29-1 with TRBJ1-5; D remains ambiguous. Germline V gives CDR1 SQVTM, CDR2 ANQGSEA. CDR3 length: 13 residues. Trimming took 4 bases from V and 0 from J, leaving 7 bases between them. This chain's CDR3 is CSVVNSSNQPQHF. In DNA, the CDR3 is TGCAGCGTTGTGAACAGTAGCAATCAGCCCCAGCATTTT.

With regard to this clonotype: Mismatch with germline at one junction end may stem from a read error. The chain employs TRBV11-3 and TRBJ2-1; D is perhaps TRBD2 (6 bases). The V gene's germline CDR1 is SGHNT and CDR2 YENEEA. CDR3 length equals 14 residues. CDR3 DNA: TGTTCCAGCAGCTTAGTAGGGTCGGGAGTGGTGCAGTTCTTC. It encodes CSSSLVGSGVVQFF.

Comment on this clonotype: The CDR3 ends on some other residue instead of the conserved phenylalanine or tryptophan, so this is likely a read error. The chain employs TRBV12-3 or TRBV12-4 and TRBJ1-4, with D perhaps matching TRBD1 (5 bases). Deletions cut 6 bases from V and 6 bases from J, with 17 bases between. The CDR3 is made up of 15 amino acids. The CDR3 nucleotides read TGTGCCAGCAGCACCGGGGCCCGACGGGATGAAAAACTGTTTTCT. It translates to CASSTGARRDEKLFS.

V usage is TRBV12-3 or TRBV12-4 and J usage is TRBJ2-7; 7 bases map to TRBD2. This CDR3 is built from 14 residues. The V segment lost 1 base and the J segment 5 bases; nucleotides outside the gene matches: 5. The CDR3 is CASSLGRGKNEQYF. The CDR3 DNA sequence: TGTGCCAGCAGTTTAGGGCGGGGGAAAAACGAGCAGTACTTC.

This clonotype has more than one count but fewer than ten. The chain combines TRBV20-1 with TRBJ2-7; 7 nucleotides align to TRBD1. J lost 3 bases, V lost 3 bases, and 8 bases had no gene match. Germline V gene sequence: CDR1 DFQATT, CDR2 SNEGSKA (reference sequence). This CDR3 has 14 amino acids. The CDR3 coding sequence is TGCAGTGCTAGCGCGGCCAGGGGGAACTACGAGCAGTACTTC. It encodes CSASAARGNYEQYF.

This clonotype has a count of ten or more. CDR3 DNA: TGTGCCAGCACAAGGGGGGTGAACACTGAAGCTTTCTTT. Protein product: CASTRGVNTEAFF. The V call is TRBV11-2, the J call TRBJ1-1; possible D gene TRBD1, 6 bases. The germline V and J ends were trimmed by 7 bases and 0 bases, with 9 bases remaining between them. The CDR3 totals 13 residues. CDR1 SGHAT and CDR2 FQNNGV come from the germline V gene.

The chain carries TRBV18 and TRBJ1-1; 7 positions match TRBD1. The CDR3 length is 14 residues. V lost 5 bases, J lost 1 base, and 4 bases stayed unmatched. The germline V gene encodes CDR1 KGHSH and CDR2 LQKENI. The CDR3 loop is CASSKGAGNTEAFF. In nucleotides, the CDR3 is TGTGCCAGCTCAAAGGGGGCCGGGAACACTGAAGCTTTCTTT.

At least ten counts were recorded for this clonotype. V is TRBV9 and J is TRBJ2-5; 9 nucleotides match TRBD1. The CDR3 totals 16 residues. V was clipped by 4 bases and J by 2 bases; unmatched bases: 9. Germline V gene lookup returns CDR1 SGDLS and CDR2 YYNGEE. The CDR3 is CASSPRTGEPQETQYF. The CDR3 DNA follows: TGTGCCAGCAGCCCACGGACAGGGGAGCCGCAAGAGACCCAGTACTTC.

This clonotype was picked up a small number of times. V and J are TRBV7-2 and TRBJ2-7, with 12 bases matching TRBD2. The V segment lost 4 bases and the J segment 3 bases; nucleotides outside the gene matches: 7. Germline CDR1 and CDR2: SGHTA and FQGNSA. The length of the CDR3 is 16 residues. CDR3 DNA: TGTGCCAGCAGCTCCCTGACTAGCGGGAGTCTCTACGAGCAGTACGTC. As protein: CASSSLTSGSLYEQYV.